This paragraph covers one T cell receptor (beta chain) sequence. The antigen remains unidentified. CDR1 and CDR2 from the germline V gene are SNHLY and FYNNEI. The CDR3 sequence is 15 residues long. V trimming: 4 bases; J trimming: 2 bases; junction bases outside the gene matches: 7. Subsets obtained from CD4+ cells comprised CD45RA+ naive and CD45RA-negative memory cells. TCRdb's copy holds only in-frame clones and misses some; the assay was immunoSEQ multiplex PCR. Seen here are fewer than 400,000 clones, approximately 79% observed once, and the top ten hold 10% to 13%. This sample stems from a study of shared clonotypes between healthy human individuals. At the level of the study: Each donor had three CD4 naive, three CD4 memory, two CD8 naive and one CD8 memory plate.

Study-wide results and limits: Sampling used blood alone; tissue repertoires probably differ. Memory subsets generally showed smaller estimated richness than naive subsets did.

The origin of this receptor is a man aged 25-45 years in good health. The rearrangement uses TRBV2 and TRBJ2-7; 8 nucleotides align to TRBD2. The sequencing sample was made of memory CD4+ T cells sorted from blood. This sample's subset: CD45RA-negative fraction. The CDR3 DNA sequence: TGTGCCAGCAGTGCGGGGGGACTAGATCCCTACGAGCAGTACTTC. Translating it yields CASSAGGLDPYEQYF.